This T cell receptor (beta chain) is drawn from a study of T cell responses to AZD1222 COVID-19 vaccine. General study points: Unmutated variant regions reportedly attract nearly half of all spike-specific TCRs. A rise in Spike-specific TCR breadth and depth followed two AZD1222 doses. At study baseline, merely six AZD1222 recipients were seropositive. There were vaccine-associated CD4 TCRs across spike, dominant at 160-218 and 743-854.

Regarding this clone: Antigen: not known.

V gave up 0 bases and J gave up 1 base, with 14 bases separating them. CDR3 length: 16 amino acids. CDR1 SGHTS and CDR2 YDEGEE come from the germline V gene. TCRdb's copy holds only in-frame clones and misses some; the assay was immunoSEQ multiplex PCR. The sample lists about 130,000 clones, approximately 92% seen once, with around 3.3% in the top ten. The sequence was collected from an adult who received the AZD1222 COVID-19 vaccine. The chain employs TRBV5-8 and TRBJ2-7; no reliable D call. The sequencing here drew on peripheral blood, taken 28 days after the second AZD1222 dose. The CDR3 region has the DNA TGTGCCAGCAGCTTGGGGAGTCGTTTGTCGTCCTACGAGCAGTACTTC. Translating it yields CASSLGSRLSSYEQYF.